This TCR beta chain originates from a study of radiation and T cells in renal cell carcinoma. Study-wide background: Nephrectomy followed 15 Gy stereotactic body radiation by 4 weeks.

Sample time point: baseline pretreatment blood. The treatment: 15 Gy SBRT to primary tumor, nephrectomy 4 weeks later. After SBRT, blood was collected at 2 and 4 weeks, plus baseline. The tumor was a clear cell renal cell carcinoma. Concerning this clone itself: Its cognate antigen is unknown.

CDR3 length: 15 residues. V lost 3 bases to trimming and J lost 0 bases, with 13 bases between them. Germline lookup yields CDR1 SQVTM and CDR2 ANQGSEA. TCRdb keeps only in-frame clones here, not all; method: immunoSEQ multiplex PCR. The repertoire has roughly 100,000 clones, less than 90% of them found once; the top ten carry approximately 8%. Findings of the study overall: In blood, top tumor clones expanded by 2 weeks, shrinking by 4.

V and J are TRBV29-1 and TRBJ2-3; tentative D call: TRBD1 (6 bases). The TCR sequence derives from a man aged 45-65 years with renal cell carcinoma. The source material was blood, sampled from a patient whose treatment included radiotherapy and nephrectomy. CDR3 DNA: TGCAGCGTTGACCACAGGGTTCCTAGCACAGATACGCAGTATTTT. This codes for CSVDHRVPSTDTQYF.